This T cell receptor beta chain derives from a study of T cell responses to AZD1222 COVID-19 vaccine (dated by TCRdb to about 2021). For the wider study: AZD1222 recipients with second doses at about 4 weeks or about 12 weeks were pooled, because spike-specific TCR depth and breadth did not differ between schedules. A total of 230 to 250 trial participants underwent TCR sequencing, of whom 207 had received two doses of AZD1222 and approximately 25 had received two doses of the MenACWY control vaccine. Enrollment into the trials was organized by age into subgroups of 18-55, 56-69 and 70-plus years, and those subgroups contained approximately 160, 26 and 62 TCR-sequenced participants, respectively. The investigation overall reported the following: Because no day 14 peak-response samples were available, the repertoires could be characterized only after the peak T cell response. After two AZD1222 doses, spike-specific TCR breadth and depth were significantly higher than at day 0 and than in MenACWY recipients. Participants were mostly white British and included more females than males, and it was suggested by the authors that clonal diversity may have been underestimated. In the small 56-69-year group, the increase in depth fell short of significance, most likely because of low power. CD4 TCRs associated with the vaccine covered the entire spike protein, and the dominant responses were in regions 160-218 and 743-854. Conclusions about previously exposed vaccinees are limited, since just six AZD1222 recipients were seropositive for SARS-CoV-2 at baseline. Epitopes outside the regions mutated in the B.1.351 and B.1.1.7 variants were reportedly recognized by nearly half of the unique spike-specific TCRs.

From its cysteine to its phenylalanine, the CDR3 spans 20 amino acids. Just CDR3 DNA is preserved here, 60 bases in frame from base 1. Trimming at the junction amounts to 5 bases on V and 2 bases on J, and the germline ends lie 28 bases apart. CDR1 MDHEN and CDR2 SYDVKM are derived from the germline V gene. Interpreted using the paper, the time point label stands for: baseline before first vaccination. Vaccinee samples came from UK trials COV001 and COV002, including a single-blind randomized controlled phase 2/3 trial of AZD1222 (ChAdOx1 nCoV-19) in healthy adults. For TCRbeta chain sequencing, PBMC samples from trial participants were taken at day 0 and at day 28 after the second dose. The CDR3 regions of human TCRbeta chains were analyzed by immunosequencing. As for the authors' bioinformatics: TCRs in the repertoires were compared against a reference library of SARS-CoV-2-specific TCRs that had been generated with the MIRA antigen-specificity platform. Breadth was defined as the fraction of unique TCRs that were SARS-CoV-2-associated. Depth was defined as the fraction of total T cells that were SARS-CoV-2-associated. Using the MIRA data, each spike-specific TCR was mapped to the spike region that the TCR reacts to and placed in a CD4 or CD8 class. Log10-transformed breadth and depth values were compared by one-way ANOVA with Sidak's multiple comparisons tests. TCRdb provides this immuneACCESS table in a form limited to in-frame rearrangements. Some clones are lacking; in checked studies, under half of them reflect an unresolved V gene, and why the rest are absent is not known. The V and J calls and the clone size are those of that table, but D and trimming were determined from the DNA. Present in this sample are 95,000 to 150,000 clones, more than 80% of which were seen just once. Approximately 3.4% of the sample is held by the ten biggest clonotypes.

Concerning this clone itself: Its binding antigen is unknown. No quality values exist for individual bases; no much larger clone is one base distant.

This TCR came from an adult in good health. Sequences were derived from peripheral blood, sampled on day 0 of AZD1222 vaccination. This chain is built from TRBV28 and TRBJ1-5; the D gene is not confidently resolved. The DNA sequence follows: TGTGCCAGCAGTACAACCCGGGCGGCGTCTTGGGCAGCAGGCAATCAGCCCCAGCATTTT. This translates into CASSTTRAASWAAGNQPQHF.